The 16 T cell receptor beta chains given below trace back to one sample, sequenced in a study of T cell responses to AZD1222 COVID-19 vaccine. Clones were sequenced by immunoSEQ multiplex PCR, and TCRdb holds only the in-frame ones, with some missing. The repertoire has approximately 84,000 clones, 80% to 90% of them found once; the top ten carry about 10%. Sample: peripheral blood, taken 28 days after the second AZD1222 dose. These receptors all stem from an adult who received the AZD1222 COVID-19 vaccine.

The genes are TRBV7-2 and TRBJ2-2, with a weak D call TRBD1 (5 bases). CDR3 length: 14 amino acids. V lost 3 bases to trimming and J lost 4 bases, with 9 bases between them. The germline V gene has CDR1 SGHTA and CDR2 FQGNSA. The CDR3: CASSFPGPTGELFF. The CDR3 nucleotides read TGTGCCAGCAGCTTCCCAGGGCCCACCGGGGAGCTGTTTTTT. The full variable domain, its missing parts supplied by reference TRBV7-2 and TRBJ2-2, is GAGVSQSPSNKVTEKGKDVELRCDPISGHTALYWYRQSLGQGLEFLIYFQGNSAPDKSGLPSDRFSAERTGGSVSTLTIQRTQQEDSAVYLCASSFPGPTGELFFGEGSRLTVL.

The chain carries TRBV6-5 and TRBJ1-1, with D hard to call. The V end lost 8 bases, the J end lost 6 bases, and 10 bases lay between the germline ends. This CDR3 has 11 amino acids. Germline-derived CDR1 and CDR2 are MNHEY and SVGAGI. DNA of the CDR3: TGTGCCAGCCACGACGGCGCTGAAGCTTTCTTT. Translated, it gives CASHDGAEAFF.

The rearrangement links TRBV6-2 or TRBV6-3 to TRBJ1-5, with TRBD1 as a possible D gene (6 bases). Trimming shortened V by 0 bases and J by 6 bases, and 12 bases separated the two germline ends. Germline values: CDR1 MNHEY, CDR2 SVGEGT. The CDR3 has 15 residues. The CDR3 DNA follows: TGTGCCAGCAGTTACTCGGGGGGCTCGGGTCAGCCCCAGCATTTT. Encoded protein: CASSYSGGSGQPQHF.

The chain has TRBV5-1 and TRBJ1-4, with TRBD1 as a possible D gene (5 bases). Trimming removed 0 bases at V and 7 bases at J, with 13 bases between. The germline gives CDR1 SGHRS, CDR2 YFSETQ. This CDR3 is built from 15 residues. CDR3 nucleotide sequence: TGCGCCAGCAGCTTGGAGGCCGGGGACGGTGAAAAACTGTTTTTT. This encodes CASSLEAGDGEKLFF.

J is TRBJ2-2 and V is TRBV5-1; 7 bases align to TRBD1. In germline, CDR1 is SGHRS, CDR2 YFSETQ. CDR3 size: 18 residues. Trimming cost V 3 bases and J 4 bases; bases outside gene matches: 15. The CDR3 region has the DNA TGCGCCAGCAGCTCTAAGCTGTTCGATACAGGGGTCACCGGGGAGCTGTTTTTT. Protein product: CASSSKLFDTGVTGELFF. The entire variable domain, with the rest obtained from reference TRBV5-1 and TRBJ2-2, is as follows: KAGVTQTPRYLIKTRGQQVTLSCSPISGHRSVSWYQQTPGQGLQFLFEYFSETQRNKGNFPGRFSGRQFSNSRSEMNVSTLELGDSALYLCASSSKLFDTGVTGELFFGEGSRLTVL.

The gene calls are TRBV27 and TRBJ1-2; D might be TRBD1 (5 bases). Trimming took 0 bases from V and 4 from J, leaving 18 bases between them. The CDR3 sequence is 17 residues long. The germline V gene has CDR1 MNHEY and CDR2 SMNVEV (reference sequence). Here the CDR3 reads CASSLSWGVVGSYGYTF. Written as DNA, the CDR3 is TGTGCCAGCAGTTTATCATGGGGGGTAGTTGGAAGCTATGGCTACACCTTC.

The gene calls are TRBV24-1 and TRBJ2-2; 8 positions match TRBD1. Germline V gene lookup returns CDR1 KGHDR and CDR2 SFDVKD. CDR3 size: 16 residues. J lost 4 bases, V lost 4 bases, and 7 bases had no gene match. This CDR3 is CATSDQRTGFTGELFF. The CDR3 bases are TGTGCCACCAGTGACCAAAGGACAGGGTTCACCGGGGAGCTGTTTTTT.

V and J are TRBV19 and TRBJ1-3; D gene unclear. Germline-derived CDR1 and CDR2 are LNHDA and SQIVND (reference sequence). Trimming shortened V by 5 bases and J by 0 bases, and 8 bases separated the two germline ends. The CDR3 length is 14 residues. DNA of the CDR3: TGTGCCAGTAGTCCGGGGTACTCTGGAAACACCATATATTTT. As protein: CASSPGYSGNTIYF.

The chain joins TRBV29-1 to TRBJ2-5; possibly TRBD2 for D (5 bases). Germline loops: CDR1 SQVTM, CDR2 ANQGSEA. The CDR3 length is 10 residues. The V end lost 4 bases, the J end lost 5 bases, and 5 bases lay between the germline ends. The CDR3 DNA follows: TGCAGCGTTGGGAGGGAGACCCAGTACTTC. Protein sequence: CSVGRETQYF. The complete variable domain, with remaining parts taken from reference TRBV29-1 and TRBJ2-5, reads SAVISQKPSRDICQRGTSLTIQCQVDSQVTMMFWYRQQPGQSLTLIATANQGSEATYESGFVIDKFPISRPNLTFSTLTVSNMSPEDSSIYLCSVGRETQYFGPGTRLLVL.

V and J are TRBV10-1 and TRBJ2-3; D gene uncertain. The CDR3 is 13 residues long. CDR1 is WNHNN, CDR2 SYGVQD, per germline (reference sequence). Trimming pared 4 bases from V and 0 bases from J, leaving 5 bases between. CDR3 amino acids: CASSAGSTDTQYF. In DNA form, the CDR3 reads TGCGCCAGCAGTGCTGGCAGCACAGATACGCAGTATTTT.

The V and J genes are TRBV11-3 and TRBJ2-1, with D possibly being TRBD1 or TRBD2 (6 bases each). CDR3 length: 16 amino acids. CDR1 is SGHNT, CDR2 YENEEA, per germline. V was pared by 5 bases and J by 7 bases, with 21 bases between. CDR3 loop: CASSPRGTSGANEQFF. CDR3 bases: TGTGCCAGCAGCCCAAGAGGGACATCGGGGGCTAATGAGCAGTTCTTC. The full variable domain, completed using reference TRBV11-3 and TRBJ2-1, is EAGVVQSPRYKIIEKKQPVAFWCNPISGHNTLYWYLQNLGQGPELLIRYENEEAVDDSQLPKDRFSAERLKGVDSTLKIQPAELGDSAVYLCASSPRGTSGANEQFFGPGTRLTVL.

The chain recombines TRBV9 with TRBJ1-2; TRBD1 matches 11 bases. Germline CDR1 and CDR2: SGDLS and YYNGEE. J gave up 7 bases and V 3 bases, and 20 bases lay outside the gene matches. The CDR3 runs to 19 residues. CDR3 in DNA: TGTGCCAGCAGCGCTACCAGCCGGGACAGGGGGAATGGCGTCTCTGGCTACACCTTC. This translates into CASSATSRDRGNGVSGYTF. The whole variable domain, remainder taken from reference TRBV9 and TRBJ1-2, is DSGVTQTPKHLITATGQRVTLRCSPRSGDLSVYWYQQSLDQGLQFLIQYYNGEERAKGNILERFSAQQFPDLHSELNLSSLELGDSALYFCASSATSRDRGNGVSGYTFGSGTRLTVV.

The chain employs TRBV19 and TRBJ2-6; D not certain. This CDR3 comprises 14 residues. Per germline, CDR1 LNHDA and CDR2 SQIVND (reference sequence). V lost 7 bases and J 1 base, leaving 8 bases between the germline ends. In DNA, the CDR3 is TGTGCCAGTAAGCATGCTTCTGGGGCCAACGTCCTGACTTTC. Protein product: CASKHASGANVLTF.

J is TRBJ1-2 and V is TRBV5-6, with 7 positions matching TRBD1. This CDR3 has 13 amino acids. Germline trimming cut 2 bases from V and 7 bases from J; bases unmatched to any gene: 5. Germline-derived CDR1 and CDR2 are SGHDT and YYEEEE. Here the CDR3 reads CASSLGDSSGYTF. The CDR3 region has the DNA TGTGCCAGCAGCTTAGGGGACAGTAGTGGCTACACCTTC.

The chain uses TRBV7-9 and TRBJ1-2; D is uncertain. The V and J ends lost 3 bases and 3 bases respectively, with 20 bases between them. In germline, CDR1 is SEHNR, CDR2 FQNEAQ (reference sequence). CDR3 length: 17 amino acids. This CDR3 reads CASSFNVRLPEDYGYTF. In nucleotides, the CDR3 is TGTGCCAGCAGCTTCAACGTTCGGCTGCCGGAGGACTATGGCTACACCTTC.

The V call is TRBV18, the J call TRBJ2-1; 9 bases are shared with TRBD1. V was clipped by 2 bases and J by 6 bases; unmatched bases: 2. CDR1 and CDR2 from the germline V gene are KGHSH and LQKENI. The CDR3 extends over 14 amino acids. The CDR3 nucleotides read TGTGCCAGCTCACCAGACAGGGGGTCCAATGAGCAGTTCTTC. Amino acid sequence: CASSPDRGSNEQFF.